The rows below give T cell receptor beta chains drawn from one sample of a study of blood T cell repertoires in COVID-19. Generated by immunoSEQ multiplex PCR, the TCRdb table keeps only in-frame clones and is missing some. This sample has about 400,000 clones, with 70% to 90% found just once. The source material was PBMCs or T cells enriched from blood (not recorded which). These receptors came from a woman between 35 and 50 years old with acute COVID-19. Both conserved end residues are part of each CDR3. A D gene is named only where the DNA matches it firmly. Rows may omit the clone size; those that give it use once, few, many or a size class.

d_call: NA
v_call: TRBV6-5
cdr3_length: 13
j_call: TRBJ1-4
clone_size: NA
cdr3_aa: CASRVHGDEKLFF
cdr3_nt: TGTGCCAGCAGGGTACACGGGGATGAAAAACTGTTTTTT

d_call: NA
v_call: TRBV7-9
cdr3_length: 14
j_call: TRBJ2-3
clone_size: NA
cdr3_aa: CASSLSDSTDTQYF
cdr3_nt: TGTGCCAGCAGCCTAAGCGATTCCACAGATACGCAGTATTTT

d_call: NA
v_call: TRBV5-1
cdr3_length: 14
j_call: TRBJ2-7
clone_size: NA
cdr3_aa: CASSLDREMYEQYF
cdr3_nt: TGCGCCAGCAGCTTGGACAGGGAAATGTACGAGCAGTACTTC

d_call: NA
v_call: TRBV9
cdr3_length: 14
j_call: TRBJ1-5
clone_size: few
cdr3_aa: CASSDGGTGQPQHF
cdr3_nt: TGTGCCAGCAGCGATGGGGGGACTGGTCAGCCCCAGCATTTT

d_call: NA
v_call: TRBV29-1
cdr3_length: 14
j_call: TRBJ1-2
clone_size: NA
cdr3_aa: CSVSTGGTNYGYTF
cdr3_nt: TGCAGCGTTTCGACGGGGGGGACGAACTATGGCTACACCTTC

d_call: NA
v_call: TRBV7-9
cdr3_length: 13
j_call: TRBJ2-7
clone_size: NA
cdr3_aa: CASSLFGEHEQYF
cdr3_nt: TGTGCCAGCAGCTTGTTTGGGGAGCACGAGCAGTACTTC

d_call: NA
v_call: TRBV19
cdr3_length: 14
j_call: TRBJ2-1
clone_size: NA
cdr3_aa: CASSISGSLNEQFF
cdr3_nt: TGTGCCAGTAGTATTAGCGGCTCACTCAATGAGCAGTTCTTC

d_call: TRBD1
v_call: TRBV4-1
cdr3_length: 16
j_call: TRBJ1-5
clone_size: NA
cdr3_aa: CASSLQDRDENQPQHF
cdr3_nt: TGCGCCAGCAGCCTCCAGGACAGGGATGAGAATCAGCCCCAGCATTTT

d_call: NA
v_call: TRBV7-8
cdr3_length: 17
j_call: TRBJ1-1
clone_size: NA
cdr3_aa: CASSLGRRGGTDTEAFF
cdr3_nt: TGTGCCAGCAGCTTAGGTAGGCGGGGCGGGACGGACACTGAAGCTTTCTTT

d_call: NA
v_call: TRBV6-5
cdr3_length: 15
j_call: TRBJ2-5
clone_size: NA
cdr3_aa: CASSYSGARGETQYF
cdr3_nt: TGTGCCAGCAGTTACTCGGGGGCGCGGGGGGAGACCCAGTACTTC

d_call: NA
v_call: TRBV5-1
cdr3_length: 13
j_call: TRBJ2-5
clone_size: NA
cdr3_aa: CASSLDGAETQYF
cdr3_nt: TGCGCCAGCAGCTTGGACGGTGCAGAGACCCAGTACTTC

d_call: TRBD1
v_call: TRBV10-2
cdr3_length: 16
j_call: TRBJ1-2
clone_size: once
cdr3_aa: CASRPGQGAVNYGYTF
cdr3_nt: TGCGCCAGCAGACCTGGACAGGGGGCTGTTAACTATGGCTACACCTTC

d_call: TRBD1
v_call: TRBV4-1
cdr3_length: 14
j_call: TRBJ1-5
clone_size: NA
cdr3_aa: CASSHWTGDQPQHF
cdr3_nt: TGCGCCAGCAGCCACTGGACAGGGGATCAGCCCCAGCATTTT

d_call: NA
v_call: TRBV5-1
cdr3_length: 14
j_call: TRBJ1-1
clone_size: NA
cdr3_aa: CASSLDGGNTEAFF
cdr3_nt: TGCGCCAGCAGCTTGGACGGGGGGAACACTGAAGCTTTCTTT

d_call: NA
v_call: TRBV14
cdr3_length: 16
j_call: TRBJ1-5
clone_size: few
cdr3_aa: CASSQDQGRGNQPQHF
cdr3_nt: TGTGCCAGCAGCCAAGATCAGGGTAGGGGCAATCAGCCCCAGCATTTT

d_call: NA
v_call: TRBV30
cdr3_length: 12
j_call: TRBJ1-1
clone_size: NA
cdr3_aa: CALKQENTEAFF
cdr3_nt: TGTGCCTTGAAACAGGAGAACACTGAAGCTTTCTTT

d_call: TRBD1
v_call: TRBV19
cdr3_length: 14
j_call: TRBJ1-2
clone_size: once
cdr3_aa: CASSISRTGSGYTF
cdr3_nt: TGTGCCAGTAGTATTTCGCGGACAGGGAGTGGCTACACCTTC

d_call: NA
v_call: TRBV19
cdr3_length: 11
j_call: TRBJ1-5
clone_size: NA
cdr3_aa: CASGENQPQHF
cdr3_nt: TGTGCCAGTGGAGAAAATCAGCCCCAGCATTTT

d_call: NA
v_call: TRBV10-3
cdr3_length: 16
j_call: TRBJ2-7
clone_size: NA
cdr3_aa: CAISESPARGSYEQYF
cdr3_nt: TGTGCCATCAGTGAGTCCCCTGCACGGGGGTCCTACGAGCAGTACTTC

d_call: TRBD1
v_call: TRBV30
cdr3_length: 14
j_call: TRBJ1-2
clone_size: NA
cdr3_aa: CAWSAVQGGYGYTF
cdr3_nt: TGTGCCTGGAGTGCAGTACAGGGGGGCTATGGCTACACCTTC

d_call: TRBD1
v_call: TRBV6-5
cdr3_length: 12
j_call: TRBJ1-1
clone_size: NA
cdr3_aa: CASSRQGTEAFF
cdr3_nt: TGTGCCAGCAGCCGACAGGGCACTGAAGCTTTCTTT

d_call: NA
v_call: TRBV12-3/TRBV12-4
cdr3_length: 12
j_call: TRBJ1-6
clone_size: few
cdr3_aa: CASRPQGSPLHF
cdr3_nt: TGTGCCAGCAGGCCTCAGGGGTCACCCCTCCACTTT

d_call: NA
v_call: TRBV19
cdr3_length: 13
j_call: TRBJ2-5
clone_size: NA
cdr3_aa: CASSLGTQETQYF
cdr3_nt: TGTGCCAGTAGCCTCGGGACACAAGAGACCCAGTACTTC

d_call: TRBD1
v_call: TRBV2
cdr3_length: 14
j_call: TRBJ1-2
clone_size: NA
cdr3_aa: CASSKENRGLGYTF
cdr3_nt: TGTGCCAGCAGTAAAGAGAACAGGGGGCTCGGCTACACCTTC

d_call: TRBD1
v_call: TRBV5-5
cdr3_length: 13
j_call: TRBJ1-5
clone_size: NA
cdr3_aa: CASSMDRDQPQHF
cdr3_nt: TGTGCCAGCAGCATGGACAGGGACCAGCCCCAGCATTTT

d_call: TRBD2
v_call: TRBV5-6
cdr3_length: 15
j_call: TRBJ2-1
clone_size: once
cdr3_aa: CASRAAGGGRNEQFF
cdr3_nt: TGTGCCAGCAGAGCAGCTGGCGGGGGGAGGAATGAGCAGTTCTTC

d_call: NA
v_call: TRBV11-2
cdr3_length: 12
j_call: TRBJ2-7
clone_size: NA
cdr3_aa: CASSFNFYEQYF
cdr3_nt: TGTGCCAGCAGCTTTAACTTCTACGAGCAGTACTTC

d_call: NA
v_call: TRBV29-1
cdr3_length: 14
j_call: TRBJ1-2
clone_size: NA
cdr3_aa: CSVGTSDPLYGYTF
cdr3_nt: TGCAGCGTCGGGACTTCCGACCCCCTGTATGGCTACACCTTC

d_call: NA
v_call: TRBV4-1
cdr3_length: 13
j_call: TRBJ2-3
clone_size: NA
cdr3_aa: CASSQTRGDTQYF
cdr3_nt: TGCGCCAGCAGCCAAACCCGAGGAGATACGCAGTATTTT

d_call: NA
v_call: TRBV9
cdr3_length: 16
j_call: TRBJ2-5
clone_size: NA
cdr3_aa: CASSVGVAPIQETQYF
cdr3_nt: TGTGCCAGCAGCGTAGGTGTTGCGCCGATCCAAGAGACCCAGTACTTC

d_call: NA
v_call: TRBV30
cdr3_length: 10
j_call: TRBJ2-1
clone_size: NA
cdr3_aa: CAWKESPPFF
cdr3_nt: TGTGCCTGGAAAGAGAGCCCCCCGTTCTTC

d_call: TRBD1
v_call: TRBV7-9
cdr3_length: 14
j_call: TRBJ2-3
clone_size: NA
cdr3_aa: CATTRGRATDTQYF
cdr3_nt: TGTGCCACAACCAGGGGGCGCGCCACAGATACGCAGTATTTT

d_call: NA
v_call: TRBV12-5
cdr3_length: 16
j_call: TRBJ1-6
clone_size: few
cdr3_aa: CASGLVIGLEVGPLHF
cdr3_nt: TGTGCTAGTGGTTTGGTAATCGGCCTTGAGGTGGGACCCCTCCACTTT

d_call: NA
v_call: TRBV5-1
cdr3_length: 14
j_call: TRBJ1-1
clone_size: NA
cdr3_aa: CASRLDSLNTEAFF
cdr3_nt: TGCGCCAGCAGGTTGGACAGCTTGAACACTGAAGCTTTCTTT

d_call: TRBD1
v_call: TRBV18
cdr3_length: 15
j_call: TRBJ1-2
clone_size: NA
cdr3_aa: CASSPPGRGLYGYTF
cdr3_nt: TGTGCCAGCTCACCCCCCGGTAGGGGGCTCTATGGCTACACCTTC